This TCR beta chain was captured in a study of T cell clonotyping in hematopoietic cell transplantation. The study's findings and limits: After transplant, recipient diversity fell while pathologically expanded clonotypes grew through day 180.

The time point is: recipient sample about 28 days before transplant, after cytoreduction. TCRdb's table, derived via immunoSEQ multiplex PCR, lists solely in-frame clones and lacks some. Of tens of thousands of clones listed, 90% to 97% were seen once; the top ten hold roughly 1.7%. As regards this clone: The antigen is undetermined.

Sequenced material: peripheral blood mononuclear cells, taken before stem cell transplant. The TCR sequence derives from a woman aged 50 to 65 with acute myeloid leukemia. Some clones in this sample may be carry-over from other donors' samples.

CDR3 DNA: TGTGCCAGCAGTTCCGATCCAGGGGCGAACACTGAAGCTTTCTTT. Translating gives CASSSDPGANTEAFF. V is TRBV6-6 and J is TRBJ1-1; D might be TRBD1 (6 bases). In germline, CDR1 is MNHNY, CDR2 SVGAGI (reference sequence). The CDR3 covers 15 residues. V lost 4 bases, J lost 1 base, and 13 bases lay in between.